This T cell receptor (beta chain) was recorded in a study of shared clonotypes between healthy human individuals. Study context: Each donor's CD8 memory used one plate, CD8 naive two, each CD4 subset three.

Turning to this clone: The antigen remains undetermined.

The CDR3 contains 13 residues. CDR1 and CDR2 from the germline V gene are SGHTA and FQGNSA. The V gene end was trimmed by 5 bases and the J gene end by 4 bases; junction bases not matched to a gene: 4. Naive-designated CD8 cells lacked CD45RO, were positively enriched for CCR7, and omitted terminally differentiated effector memory CD45RA+ cells. Notes on the study in general: For naive CD4 cells, roughly 5% of clonotypes were shared across a handful of donors.

The method was immunoSEQ multiplex PCR; TCRdb's version includes in-frame clones alone and lacks a portion of them. The sample lists about 2 million clones, about 95% occurring once. This chain links TRBV7-2 with TRBJ1-2, with 7 bases fitting TRBD1. The TCR was taken from a man between 18 and 29 years old in good health. The source material was naive CD8+ T cells sorted from blood. The CDR3 loop reads CASSRQGSYGYTF. DNA of the CDR3: TGTGCCAGCAGCCGACAGGGATCCTATGGCTACACCTTC.